This T cell receptor (beta chain) appears in the sequencing data of a study of T cells in Graves' hyperthyroidism and ophthalmopathy. Overall study results and limits: Most clonotypes expanded in the thyroid (above 0.001) were also present in blood. Ophthalmopathy was model-predicted a median about six months pre-onset.

CDR1 is KGHSH, CDR2 LQKENI, per germline. Between the trimmed V and J ends, which lost 1 base and 1 base, there was a span of 10 bases. The CDR3 is made up of 15 amino acids. Researchers took RNA transcripts and amplified the TCR beta CDR3 regions from them. HTBI primers drove first-round RT-PCR of the TCR CDR3. TCRdb redid the calling of the multiplex PCR reads with MiXCR, one entry per CDR3 protein. The profile covers roughly 360,000 distinct CDR3 sequences, with approximately 12% appearing a single time and roughly 20% taken by the ten largest. There are a few counts of this clonotype. The antigen is unknown. The blood sample predates any ophthalmopathy symptoms, coming from first hyperthyroidism diagnosis. Fresh peripheral blood, under 13 ml, yielded the PBMCs.

The sequenced material came from blood. V gene TRBV18 combines with J gene TRBJ1-1; D is unclear. This TCR derives from a man aged 30 to 45 with Graves' hyperthyroidism that later progressed to Graves' ophthalmopathy. The CDR3 loop is CASSPRESANTEAFF. CDR3 DNA: TGTGCCAGCTCACCACGGGAGTCGGCGAACACTGAAGCTTTCTTT.